The following is a TCR beta chain sequence with its context. The antigen remains unidentified. CDR1 is SNHLY and CDR2 is FYNNEI in the germline V gene. The J segment lost 4 bases and the V segment lost 3 bases, leaving 8 bases of the junction unmatched. CDR3 length: 15 residues. Time point noted: patch test 1, 2 weeks after DPC sensitization. Indicated treatment: therapeutic diphenylcyclopropenone sensitization with weekly scalp DPC. The data derive from a study of human T cells and chemical hapten exposure. Study observations and caveats: Significantly more large CDR3 similarity clusters arose among expanded TCRs than among controls.

How the authors handled the data: Samples ranged from about 23,224 to 690,600 TCRs, with a median of around 100,000. MiXCR was run by TCRdb on the RACE reads, yielding one entry per CDR3 protein. The V and J calls were not made by the authors but by TCRdb's processing. Of under 200,000 distinct CDR3 sequences listed, about 14% are singletons. This clonotype was sampled from a woman aged 25-40 years with alopecia areata. Some clones in this sample may be carry-over from other donors' samples. V usage is TRBV2 and J usage is TRBJ2-5, with 7 bases that match TRBD2. The sequenced sample was whole blood, obtained in connection with sensitization to the hapten diphenylcyclopropenone (DPC). The CDR3 spells CASSEGGDHVETQYF. DNA of the CDR3: TGTGCCAGCAGTGAGGGAGGGGACCATGTAGAGACCCAGTACTTC.